This T cell receptor (beta chain) was sequenced during a study of T cell changes during pregnancy in multiple sclerosis (dated 2019 in TCRdb). About the investigation overall: The study looked at changes in the T cell repertoire across pregnancy in women with multiple sclerosis.

About this clone itself: It lacks a known antigen. Base qualities are not provided; no much larger clone lies one nucleotide away.

Reading from cysteine to phenylalanine, the CDR3 counts 15 amino acids. The DNA shown is the 45-base CDR3, in frame from base 1. V is cut by 5 bases and J by 0 bases, and the space between the germline ends is 13 bases. CDR1 is given as MNHEY and CDR2 as SMNVEV, both from the germline V gene (reference sequence). The library was made by the immunoSEQ multiplex PCR assay. TCRdb obtained this table from immuneACCESS and retained in-frame rearrangements with V and J assigned. These tables miss some clones; where compared with another copy, unresolved V genes account for less than half of the shortfall, and the remainder is unexplained. Across this sample there are 98,000 or so clones, with approximately 93% seen only once. 0.99% of the sample belongs to the ten largest clones.

The sequenced sample was peripheral blood, obtained after pregnancy. The rearrangement combines TRBV27 with TRBJ1-2; the D gene is perhaps TRBD1, from 5 matching bases. This TCR was sampled from a female donor with multiple sclerosis, enrolled in a pregnancy study. The DNA sequence is given as TGTGCCAGCAGTCCCCGACAGCCTACTAACTATGGCTACACCTTC. Translated, it reads CASSPRQPTNYGYTF.